The 17 T cell receptor beta chains listed next were all sequenced from one sample in a study of blood T cell repertoires in COVID-19. Generated by immunoSEQ multiplex PCR, the TCRdb table keeps only in-frame clones and is missing some. The repertoire has almost 65,000 clones, 80% to 90% of them found once; the top ten carry approximately 45%. Sequenced sample: peripheral blood. All receptors derive from a woman aged 55-75 years with COVID-19, enrolled during active disease.

CDR3: CAISELTSSHEQYF. The CDR3 DNA reads as TGTGCCATCAGTGAGCTAACTAGTTCCCACGAGCAGTACTTC. The chain joins TRBV10-3 to TRBJ2-7; the D gene is possibly TRBD2 (5 bases). This CDR3 contains 14 residues. The V end was cut by 2 bases, the J end by 5 bases, with 13 bases between. CDR1 and CDR2 (germline): ENHRY, SYGVKD.

V and J are TRBV4-3 and TRBJ1-1, with TRBD1 matching over 7 bases. From germline, CDR1 is LGHNA and CDR2 YSLEER. This CDR3 comprises 14 residues. The ends lost 4 bases at V and 1 base at J; junction bases unmatched: 3. Here the CDR3 DNA reads TGCGCCAGCAGCCCACGGGACAGGAACACTGAAGCTTTCTTT. As protein: CASSPRDRNTEAFF.

The CDR3, as DNA: TGTGCCATCAGTCCCGGGACAGGCAACTATGGCTACACCTTC. Translating gives CAISPGTGNYGYTF. The chain is built from TRBV10-3 and TRBJ1-2; 8 nucleotides agree with TRBD1. The germline CDR1 and CDR2 sequences are ENHRY and SYGVKD. After removal of 5 bases from V and 2 bases from J, the junction contained 4 bases not matched to a gene. The CDR3 is 14 residues long.

The chain carries TRBV28 and TRBJ1-5, with 7 nucleotides matching TRBD1. This CDR3 is 19 amino acids long. Trimming cost V 2 bases and J 1 base; bases outside gene matches: 14. Per germline, CDR1 MDHEN and CDR2 SYDVKM. DNA of the CDR3: TGTGCCAGCAGTTTAATAAAAGGGGGCCCAGAACAGAGCAATCAGCCCCAGCATTTT. Translation gives CASSLIKGGPEQSNQPQHF.

The sample holds a few counts of this clone. The rearrangement links TRBV5-1 to TRBJ2-1; possibly TRBD2 for D (6 bases). The CDR3 extends over 14 amino acids. Germline CDR1 reads SGHRS; CDR2 reads YFSETQ. V dropped 4 bases and J dropped 12 bases, with 20 bases sitting between them. The CDR3 nucleotides are TGCGCCAGCAGCCCGGAGGGTACCGTCCCAAGGCAGTTCTTC. Its protein is CASSPEGTVPRQFF.

The chain has TRBV6-2 or TRBV6-3 and TRBJ2-1; D is unresolved. V dropped 2 bases and J dropped 8 bases, with 19 bases sitting between them. The CDR3 extends over 16 amino acids. CDR1 is MNHEY, CDR2 SVGEGT, per germline. CDR3 loop: CASSYPTSTGEDEQFF. DNA of the CDR3: TGTGCCAGCAGTTACCCCACTTCGACGGGTGAGGATGAGCAGTTCTTC.

The chain uses TRBV3-1 (or the pseudogene TRBV3-2) and TRBJ2-7; 7 bases fit TRBD2. The CDR3 sequence is 14 residues long. The junction had 12 bases not matched to a gene; V was cut back by 6 bases and J by 7 bases. Germline V gene data show CDR1 as LGHDT and CDR2 as YNNKEL (reference sequence). The CDR3 region is CASSPRGGSGEQYF. The CDR3 DNA is TGTGCCAGCAGTCCTCGGGGCGGGAGTGGAGAGCAGTACTTC.

The chain has TRBV27 and TRBJ1-1; a possible D gene is TRBD1 (6 bases). V was clipped by 6 bases and J by 3 bases, with 11 bases between them. The CDR3 extends over 13 amino acids. Germline assignment: CDR1 MNHEY and CDR2 SMNVEV (reference sequence). CDR3 sequence (DNA): TGTGCCAGCAGCCGACAGGCACACACTGAAGCTTTCTTT. It yields the protein CASSRQAHTEAFF.

This clone was observed once. The chain combines TRBV12-2 with TRBJ2-7; the table's D call TRBD2 went unverified against the DNA. TRBV12-2 is a known pseudogene. CDR3 length equals 15 residues. CDR3 residues: CASRRPLEDDYEQYF. The CDR3 DNA sequence: TGTGCAAGTCGCCGCCCCTTGGAGGATGACTACGAGCAGTACTTC.

This chain links TRBV30 with TRBJ1-2, with D maybe TRBD1 (6 bases). Germline V gene data show CDR1 as GTSNPN and CDR2 as SVGIG (reference sequence). CDR3 size: 12 residues. Trimming shortened V by 1 base and J by 7 bases, and 10 bases separated the two germline ends. The CDR3 is CAWSDRVGGYTF. The CDR3 DNA follows: TGTGCCTGGAGTGACAGGGTGGGTGGCTACACCTTC.

This chain joins TRBV7-9 and TRBJ2-6; 8 bases are a match to TRBD1. The V gene's germline CDR1 is SEHNR and CDR2 FQNEAQ (reference sequence). V lost 7 bases, J lost 1 base, and 15 bases stayed unmatched. This CDR3 is built from 19 residues. The CDR3 loop is CASTHEEPGQESGANVLTF. The CDR3 DNA reads as TGTGCCAGCACCCACGAGGAACCGGGACAGGAATCTGGGGCCAACGTCCTGACTTTC.

The CDR3 DNA reads TGTGCCAGCAGGACAAGTAATGAAAAACTGTTTTTT. Protein sequence: CASRTSNEKLFF. The chain recombines TRBV27 with TRBJ1-4; no firm D call. The V end lost 6 bases, the J end lost 4 bases, and 6 bases lay between the germline ends. CDR1 is MNHEY, CDR2 SMNVEV, per germline (reference sequence). The CDR3 consists of 12 residues.

This clone was observed once. This chain connects TRBV7-9 to TRBJ2-5; TRBD1 matches 8 bases. The CDR3 has 14 amino acids. Germline assignment: CDR1 SEHNR and CDR2 FQNEAQ (reference sequence). V dropped 3 bases and J dropped 6; count of bases not matched to a gene: 6. CDR3 sequence: CASSFGRGQKTQYF. In DNA form, the CDR3 reads TGTGCCAGCAGCTTTGGCAGGGGGCAAAAGACCCAGTACTTC.

The chain combines TRBV13 with TRBJ1-1, with 12 bases aligning to TRBD1. The CDR3 spans 14 residues. Germline V gives CDR1 PRHDT, CDR2 FYEKMQ (reference sequence). V lost 4 bases to trimming and J lost 6 bases; unmatched junction nucleotides: 3. CDR3 sequence reads: CASSSRDRGPEAFF. The CDR3 DNA is TGTGCCAGCAGCTCCCGGGACAGGGGGCCTGAAGCTTTCTTT.

V is TRBV5-6 and J is TRBJ1-2, with TRBD1 matching over 9 bases. This CDR3 region has 13 residues. Germline V gives CDR1 SGHDT, CDR2 YYEEEE. The J segment lost 5 bases and the V segment lost 4 bases, leaving 3 bases of the junction unmatched. DNA for the CDR3: TGTGCCAGCAGCACAGGACAGGGGTATGGCTACACCTTC. Translated: CASSTGQGYGYTF.

J is TRBJ2-5 and V is TRBV12-3 or TRBV12-4; unclear D gene. The CDR3 is 12 amino acids. V lost 3 bases, J lost 3 bases, and 5 bases lay in between. The CDR3 sequence is CASSFRKETQYF. CDR3 DNA: TGTGCCAGCAGTTTCAGAAAAGAGACCCAGTACTTC.

The genes are TRBV19 and TRBJ1-1; 7 nucleotides line up with TRBD1. Germline CDR1 is LNHDA and CDR2 is SQIVND (reference sequence). V shed 8 bases and J 0 bases; nucleotides not matched to a gene: 3. The CDR3 is made up of 13 amino acids. The DNA of the CDR3 is TGTGCCAGTCAGGACAGGTTGAACACTGAAGCTTTCTTT. It codes for CASQDRLNTEAFF.